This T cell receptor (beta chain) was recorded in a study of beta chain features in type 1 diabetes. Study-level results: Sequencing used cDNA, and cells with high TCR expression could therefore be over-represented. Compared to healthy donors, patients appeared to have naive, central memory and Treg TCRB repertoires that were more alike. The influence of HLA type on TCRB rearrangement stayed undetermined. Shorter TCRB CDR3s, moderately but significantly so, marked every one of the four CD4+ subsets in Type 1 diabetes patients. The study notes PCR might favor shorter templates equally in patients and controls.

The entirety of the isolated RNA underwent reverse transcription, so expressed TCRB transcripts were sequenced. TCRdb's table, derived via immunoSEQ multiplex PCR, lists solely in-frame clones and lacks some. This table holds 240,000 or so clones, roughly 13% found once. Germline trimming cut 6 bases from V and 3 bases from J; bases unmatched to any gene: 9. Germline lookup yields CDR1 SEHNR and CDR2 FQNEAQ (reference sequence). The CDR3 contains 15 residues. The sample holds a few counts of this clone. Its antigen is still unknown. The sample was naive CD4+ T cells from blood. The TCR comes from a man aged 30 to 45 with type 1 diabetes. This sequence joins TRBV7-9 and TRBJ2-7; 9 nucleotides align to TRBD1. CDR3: CASRTTGQGFYEQYF. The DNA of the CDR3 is TGTGCCAGCAGAACTACGGGACAGGGATTCTACGAGCAGTACTTC.